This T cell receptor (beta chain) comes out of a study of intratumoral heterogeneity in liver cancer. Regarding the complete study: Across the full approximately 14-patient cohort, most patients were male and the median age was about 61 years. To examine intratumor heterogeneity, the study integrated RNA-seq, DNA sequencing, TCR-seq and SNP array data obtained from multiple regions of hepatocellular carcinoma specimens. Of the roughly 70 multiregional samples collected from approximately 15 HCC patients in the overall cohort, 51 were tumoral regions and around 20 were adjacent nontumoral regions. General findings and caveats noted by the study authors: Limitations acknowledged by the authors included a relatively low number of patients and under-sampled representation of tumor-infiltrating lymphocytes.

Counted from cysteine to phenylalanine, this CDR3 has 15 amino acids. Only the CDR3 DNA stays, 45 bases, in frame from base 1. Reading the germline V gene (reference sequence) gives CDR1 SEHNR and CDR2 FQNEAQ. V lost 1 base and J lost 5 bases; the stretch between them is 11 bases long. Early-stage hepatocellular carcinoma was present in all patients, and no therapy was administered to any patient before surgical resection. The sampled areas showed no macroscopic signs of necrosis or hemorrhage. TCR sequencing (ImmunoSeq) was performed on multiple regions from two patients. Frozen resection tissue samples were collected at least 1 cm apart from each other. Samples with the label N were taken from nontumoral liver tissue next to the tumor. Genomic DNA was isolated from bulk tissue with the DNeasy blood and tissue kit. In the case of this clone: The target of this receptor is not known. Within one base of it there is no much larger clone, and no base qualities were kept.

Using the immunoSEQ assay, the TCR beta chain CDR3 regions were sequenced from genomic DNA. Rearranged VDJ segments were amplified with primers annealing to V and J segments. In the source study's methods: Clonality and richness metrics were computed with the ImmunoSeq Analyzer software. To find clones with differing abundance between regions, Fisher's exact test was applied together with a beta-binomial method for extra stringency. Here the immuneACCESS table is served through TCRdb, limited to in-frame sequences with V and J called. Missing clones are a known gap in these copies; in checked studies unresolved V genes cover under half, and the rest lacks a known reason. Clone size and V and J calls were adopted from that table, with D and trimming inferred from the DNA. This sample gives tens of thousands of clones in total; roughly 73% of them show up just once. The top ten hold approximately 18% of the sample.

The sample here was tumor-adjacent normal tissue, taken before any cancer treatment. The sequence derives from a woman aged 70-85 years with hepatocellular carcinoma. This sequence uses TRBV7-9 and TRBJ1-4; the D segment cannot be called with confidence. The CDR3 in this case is CASSLVLGRNEKLFF. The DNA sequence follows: TGTGCCAGCAGCTTAGTTTTAGGTCGGAATGAAAAACTGTTTTTT. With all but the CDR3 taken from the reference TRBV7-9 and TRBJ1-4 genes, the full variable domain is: DTGVSQNPRHKITKRGQNVTFRCDPISEHNRLYWYRQTLGQGPEFLTYFQNEAQLEKSRLLSDRFSAERPKGSFSTLEIQRTEQGDSAMYLCASSLVLGRNEKLFFGSGTQLSVL.